The rows below give T cell receptor beta chains drawn from one sample of a study of spatial heterogeneity in lung cancer. TCRdb used MiXCR to reprocess the 5' RACE reads, holding one entry per CDR3 protein. This sample has under 150,000 distinct CDR3 sequences, with under 14% found just once. The sequencing here drew on PBMCs, taken at follow-up. These receptors all stem from a female donor with early-stage non-small cell lung cancer. Both conserved end residues are part of each CDR3. Size is stated for part of the rows, as once, few or many counts, or as a class when the clone is expanded.

TRBJ2-5 TRBV5-5 . CASSLDPGYQETQYF
TRBJ1-6 TRBV6-5 . CATARDRGRRNSPLHF
TRBJ2-7 TRBV12-3/TRBV12-4 . CASTPQDSYYEQYF
TRBJ2-1 TRBV12-3/TRBV12-4 . CASSSDSNEQFF
TRBJ1-1 TRBV15 once CATSGTGTGIEAFF
TRBJ1-5 TRBV10-3 . CAISLGTISNQPQHF
TRBJ2-5 TRBV7-2 . CASSFDREETQYF
TRBJ1-5 TRBV12-3/TRBV12-4 few CASSFQDSNQPQHF
TRBJ1-4 TRBV29-1 many CSVGQGREKLFF
TRBJ2-4 TRBV29-1 . CSVEEPGRNIQYF
TRBJ2-3 TRBV9 . CASSARTVSTDTQYF
TRBJ2-1 TRBV6-1 . CASSERLSSYNEQFF
TRBJ2-1 TRBV12-5 few CASGQGARSYNEQFF
TRBJ1-2 TRBV6-6 . CASTEHDRVSDGYTF
TRBJ2-5 TRBV10-3 . CAISASGDVLETQYF
TRBJ2-7 TRBV11-2 many CASSRTRAYEQYF
TRBJ2-3 TRBV12-3/TRBV12-4 . CASSFHPLAGRDWGTDTQYF
TRBJ2-3 TRBV20-1 . CSAQSPGSWTDTQYF
TRBJ2-7 TRBV5-1 . CASSLATGTPNEQYF
TRBJ1-4 TRBV5-6 . CASSRPRAGNRVATNEKLFF
TRBJ2-1 TRBV7-9 few CASSSASGRTYEQFF
TRBJ2-7 TRBV5-5 many CASSFAGWTSGSREQYF
TRBJ2-1 TRBV2 . CASSEQGVNEQFF
TRBJ2-5 TRBV20-1 few CSAYPQDRGNQETQYF
TRBJ2-2 TRBV7-6 few CASSWDRAGELFF
TRBJ2-7 TRBV27 few CASSARAVYEQYF